This record covers a single T cell receptor beta chain. The V end was cut by 7 bases, the J end by 1 base, with 13 bases between. This CDR3 contains 14 residues. Germline V gives CDR1 LNHDA, CDR2 SQIVND (reference sequence). The sample comes from a study of cytomegalovirus exposure and HLA in healthy donors. Sequencing was performed with immunoSEQ multiplex PCR; in TCRdb, only in-frame clones are kept and a portion is missing. The repertoire holds about 65,000 clones, with 92% as singletons. The clonotype originates from a woman younger than 30 in good health and CMV-seronegative. The sample taken for sequencing was PBMCs. The rearrangement joins TRBV19 to TRBJ1-1, with a tentative D call TRBD1 (5 bases). CDR3 nucleotide sequence: TGTGCCAGTACTAAGGGGTCAGAGAACACTGAAGCTTTCTTT. Residues: CASTKGSENTEAFF.